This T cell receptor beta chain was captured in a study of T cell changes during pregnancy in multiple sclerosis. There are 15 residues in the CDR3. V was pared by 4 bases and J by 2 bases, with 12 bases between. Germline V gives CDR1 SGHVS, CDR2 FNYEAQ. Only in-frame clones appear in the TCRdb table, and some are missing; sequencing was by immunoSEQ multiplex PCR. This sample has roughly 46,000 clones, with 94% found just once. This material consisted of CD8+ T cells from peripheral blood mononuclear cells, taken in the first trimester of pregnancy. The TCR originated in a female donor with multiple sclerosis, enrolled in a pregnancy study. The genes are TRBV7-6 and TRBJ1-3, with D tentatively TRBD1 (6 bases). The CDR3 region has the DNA TGTGCCAGCAGCTCGGGGACATCGGCTGGAAACACCATATATTTT. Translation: CASSSGTSAGNTIYF. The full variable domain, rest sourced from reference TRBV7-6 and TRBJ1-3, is GAGVSQSPRYKVTKRGQDVALRCDPISGHVSLYWYRQALGQGPEFLTYFNYEAQQDKSGLPNDRFSAERPEGSISTLTIQRTEQRDSAMYRCASSSGTSAGNTIYFGEGSWLTVV.